Following are 30 T cell receptor beta chains from one sample sequenced in a study of T cell responses to AZD1222 COVID-19 vaccine. Sequencing used immunoSEQ multiplex PCR; TCRdb keeps in-frame clones, though not all of them. The data contain about 140,000 clones, roughly 90% of them singletons. The source material was peripheral blood, sampled on day 0 of AZD1222 vaccination. All receptors derive from an adult in good health.

The gene calls are TRBV5-1 and TRBJ2-5; D may match TRBD1 or TRBD2 (5 bases each). Germline values: CDR1 SGHRS, CDR2 YFSETQ. The CDR3 extends over 16 amino acids. V was cut by 0 bases and J by 1 base, with 13 bases left in between. CDR3 residues: CASSLEPGPGQETQYF. The CDR3 DNA is TGCGCCAGCAGCTTGGAACCGGGGCCCGGCCAAGAGACCCAGTACTTC.

This clone was seen only once. The rearrangement links TRBV21-1 to TRBJ1-5. TRBV21-1 is a recognized pseudogene. CDR3 size: 21 residues. Written as DNA, the CDR3 is TGTGCCAGCAGCAAACACTTCGACGAGAACCCGAGGGTGGTTCGCAATCAGCCCCAGCATTTT. The encoded protein is CASSKHFDENPRVVRNQPQHF.

The V call is TRBV28, the J call TRBJ2-7, with TRBD2 identical over 10 bases. Germline V CDR1 and CDR2: MDHEN, SYDVKM. The CDR3 spans 14 residues. V shed 5 bases and J 5 bases; nucleotides not matched to a gene: 6. The CDR3 nucleotides read TGTGCCAGCAGTCCCGCTAGCGGGAGCCACGAGCAGTACTTC. Its translation is CASSPASGSHEQYF.

The chain combines TRBV10-3 with TRBJ1-3; 9 bases are a match to TRBD1. Germline V CDR1 and CDR2: ENHRY, SYGVKD. With 8 bases clipped from V and 7 bases from J, the junction kept 0 bases outside the gene matches. This CDR3 has 11 amino acids. This CDR3 reads CAIGQGNTIYF. CDR3 bases: TGTGCCATCGGACAGGGGAACACCATATATTTT.

V gene TRBV4-1 combines with J gene TRBJ1-2; 8 bases agree with TRBD1. The CDR3 covers 16 residues. V shed 1 base, J shed 7 bases, and the junction held 11 bases outside the gene matches. The germline V gene has CDR1 MGHRA and CDR2 YSYEKL. Written as DNA, the CDR3 is TGCGCCAGCAGCCAAGGACAGGGGAGGGCCCAGGGTGGCTACACCTTC. Protein sequence: CASSQGQGRAQGGYTF.

The V gene is TRBV4-3, the J gene TRBJ2-2; D tentatively reads TRBD1 or TRBD2 (5 bases each). The V end was cut by 1 base, the J end by 6 bases, with 18 bases between. The CDR3 has 17 residues. Per germline, CDR1 LGHNA and CDR2 YSLEER. The CDR3 DNA reads as TGCGCCAGCAGCCAAGCACTACGGAGAACGGGGCCCGGGGAGCTGTTTTTT. Translation gives CASSQALRRTGPGELFF.

The CDR3 protein is CASSETGGNQPQHF. The CDR3 nucleotides read TGTGCCAGCAGTGAAACAGGGGGCAATCAGCCCCAGCATTTT. V and J are TRBV2 and TRBJ1-5; 7 positions match TRBD1. The CDR3 consists of 14 residues. Germline V gene data show CDR1 as SNHLY and CDR2 as FYNNEI. V lost 2 bases to trimming and J lost 2 bases; unmatched junction nucleotides: 0.

The J gene is TRBJ1-6, the V gene TRBV6-5, with a weak D call TRBD1 (6 bases). The CDR3 loop spans 15 amino acids. Looked up from germline, CDR1 is MNHEY and CDR2 is SVGAGI. V was shortened by 2 bases and J by 9 bases, with 14 bases between the two germline ends. CDR3 sequence: CASSYPPGASSPLHF. DNA for the CDR3: TGTGCCAGCAGTTACCCGCCGGGGGCTAGTTCACCCCTCCACTTT.

The chain couples TRBV7-8 to TRBJ1-2, with TRBD1 matching over 7 bases. This CDR3 region has 14 residues. In germline, CDR1 is SGHVS, CDR2 FQNEAQ. V dropped 5 bases and J dropped 5; count of bases not matched to a gene: 8. CDR3 loop: CASSPLEGAYGYTF. DNA of the CDR3: TGTGCCAGCAGCCCCCTGGAGGGGGCGTATGGCTACACCTTC.

This clone came up once. The chain recombines TRBV7-9 with TRBJ2-6; D remains unclear. The CDR3 sequence is 16 residues long. V was shortened by 5 bases and J by 6 bases, with 17 bases between the two germline ends. In germline, CDR1 is SEHNR, CDR2 FQNEAQ (reference sequence). As DNA, the CDR3 is TGTGCCAGCAGCCATCGCCTGACTGATCTGGCCAACGTCCTGACTTTC. Translated: CASSHRLTDLANVLTF.

This clone was seen only once. V usage is TRBV7-9 and J usage is TRBJ2-7; no firm D call. CDR1 and CDR2 (germline): SEHNR, FQNEAQ (reference sequence). Trimming pared 1 base from V and 2 bases from J, leaving 9 bases between. CDR3 length: 14 residues. DNA of the CDR3: TGTGCCAGCAGCTTAGGGGGTTCCACCTACGAGCAGTACTTC. Translation: CASSLGGSTYEQYF.

The chain recombines TRBV29-1 with TRBJ1-5; weak D call: TRBD1 (5 bases). V gave up 6 bases and J gave up 7 bases, with 16 bases separating them. The CDR3 loop spans 13 amino acids. Per germline, CDR1 SQVTM and CDR2 ANQGSEA. The CDR3 sequence: CSVRAGSGQPQHF. CDR3 nucleotides: TGCAGCGTCAGGGCAGGATCGGGACAGCCCCAGCATTTT.

CDR3 loop: CASSHTSGGDTDTQYF. In DNA, the CDR3 is TGTGCCAGCAGCCATACTAGCGGGGGGGATACAGATACGCAGTATTTT. The chain links TRBV4-2 to TRBJ2-3, with 13 nucleotides matching TRBD2. This CDR3 comprises 16 residues. V shed 3 bases, J shed 3 bases, and the junction held 3 bases outside the gene matches. Germline CDR1 is LGHNA and CDR2 is YNFKEQ.

J is TRBJ1-6 and V is TRBV4-3, with TRBD1 identical over 7 bases. Germline-derived CDR1 and CDR2 are LGHNA and YSLEER. V shed 1 base and J 3 bases; nucleotides not matched to a gene: 9. CDR3 size: 18 residues. Written as DNA, the CDR3 is TGCGCCAGCAGCCAAGCCTGGGGGCAGGGGGGCTATAATTCACCCCTCCACTTT. It is translated as CASSQAWGQGGYNSPLHF.

CDR3 DNA sequence: TGTGCCAGCAGTTCCGACAGGGTAAATCAGCCCCAGCATTTT. Translation gives CASSSDRVNQPQHF. The chain couples TRBV25-1 to TRBJ1-5; 7 positions match TRBD1. Germline assignment: CDR1 MGHDK and CDR2 SYGVNS. The CDR3 has 14 residues. V gave up 5 bases and J gave up 4 bases; unmatched junction bases: 5.

This chain uses TRBV18 with TRBJ2-6; unclear D gene. Germline loops: CDR1 KGHSH, CDR2 LQKENI. CDR3 length equals 17 residues. V was shortened by 5 bases and J by 0 bases, with 14 bases between the two germline ends. The DNA for the CDR3 is TGTGCCAGCTCATCCAATCATTACCGCTCTGGGGCCAACGTCCTGACTTTC. Amino acid sequence: CASSSNHYRSGANVLTF.

The chain links TRBV6-2 or TRBV6-3 to TRBJ2-2; unclear D gene. With 4 bases removed from V and 0 bases from J, the gap between germline ends came to 6 bases. The CDR3 has 14 residues. Germline V gene lookup returns CDR1 MNHEY and CDR2 SVGEGT. In DNA, the CDR3 is TGTGCCAGCAGTTCAGGCTCGAACACCGGGGAGCTGTTTTTT. Its translation: CASSSGSNTGELFF.

V and J are TRBV7-2 and TRBJ2-3, with 12 bases identical to TRBD2. In germline, CDR1 is SGHTA, CDR2 FQGNSA. The CDR3 extends over 15 amino acids. With V trimmed by 5 bases and J by 4 bases, 4 bases remained unmatched. The CDR3 DNA is TGTGCCAGCAGCACTGGACTAGCGGGGCCAGATACGCAGTATTTT. Translated: CASSTGLAGPDTQYF.

The chain joins TRBV3-1 (or the pseudogene TRBV3-2) to TRBJ1-3; D is ambiguous. This CDR3 has 14 amino acids. V shed 4 bases and J shed 4 bases, with 11 bases lying between them. The germline gives CDR1 LGHDT, CDR2 YNNKEL (reference sequence). The CDR3 nucleotides read TGTGCCAGCAGCCGAGCGGGAGACGGAAACACCATATATTTT. This encodes CASSRAGDGNTIYF.

This clone has just one count. The chain combines TRBV4-1 with TRBJ2-7, with D perhaps TRBD1 (6 bases). The CDR3 has 15 residues. Germline loops: CDR1 MGHRA, CDR2 YSYEKL. Trimming removed 0 bases at V and 5 bases at J, with 14 bases between. In DNA, the CDR3 is TGCGCCAGCAGCCAAGATCCAGCAGGGGTGGACGAGCAGTACTTC. This encodes CASSQDPAGVDEQYF.

The chain joins TRBV29-1 to TRBJ1-6; 9 bases are shared with TRBD1. This CDR3 region has 14 residues. V trimming: 4 bases; J trimming: 4 bases; junction bases outside the gene matches: 2. Germline V CDR1 and CDR2: SQVTM, ANQGSEA. The CDR3 coding sequence is TGCAGCGTTGGGACAGGGGAATATAATTCACCCCTCCACTTT. Its translation is CSVGTGEYNSPLHF.

The table lists this clone with a count of one. The CDR3 nucleotides are TGCGCCAGCAGCCAAGGCCCTAGCGGCCTCACAGATACGCAGTATTTT. This sequence encodes CASSQGPSGLTDTQYF. This chain links TRBV4-1 with TRBJ2-3, with 7 bases identical to TRBD2. V trimming: 1 base; J trimming: 2 bases; junction bases outside the gene matches: 6. This CDR3 contains 16 residues. CDR1 and CDR2 from the germline V gene are MGHRA and YSYEKL.

V is TRBV3-1 (or the pseudogene TRBV3-2) and J is TRBJ2-1, with 10 bases identical to TRBD2. Trimming took 3 bases from V and 5 from J; bases not matched to a gene: 1. The CDR3 consists of 14 residues. Per germline, CDR1 LGHDT and CDR2 YNNKEL (reference sequence). CDR3 in amino acids: CASSQLAGDNEQFF. DNA for the CDR3: TGTGCCAGCAGCCAGCTAGCGGGAGACAATGAGCAGTTCTTC.

CDR3 coding DNA: TGCAGCGTTGGACGGAGGGGGAACTATGGCTACACCTTC. Amino acids: CSVGRRGNYGYTF. The rearrangement uses TRBV29-1 and TRBJ1-2; D perhaps matches TRBD1 (6 bases). This CDR3 comprises 13 residues. Trimming took off 4 bases at V and 2 bases at J, with 11 bases between the two ends. Per germline, CDR1 SQVTM and CDR2 ANQGSEA.

This rearrangement joins TRBV7-9 to TRBJ2-3; TRBD1 matches 9 bases. The germline V gene encodes CDR1 SEHNR and CDR2 FQNEAQ (reference sequence). CDR3 length: 16 amino acids. Unmatched junction bases numbered 9, after V lost 6 bases and J lost 2 bases. The CDR3 sequence: CASSLSGTGLTDTQYF. In DNA form, the CDR3 reads TGTGCCAGCAGTTTATCCGGGACAGGGCTCACAGATACGCAGTATTTT.

V and J are TRBV6-5 and TRBJ1-6, with 8 nucleotides matching TRBD1. Per the germline V gene, CDR1 is MNHEY and CDR2 is SVGAGI. V lost 6 bases, J lost 10 bases, and 11 bases stayed unmatched. The CDR3 runs to 15 residues. This CDR3 reads CASSRETGERSPLHF. In nucleotides, the CDR3 is TGTGCCAGCAGCCGTGAGACAGGGGAGAGATCACCCCTCCACTTT.

This sequence joins TRBV3-1 (or the pseudogene TRBV3-2) and TRBJ2-7; 7 nucleotides align to TRBD1. Looked up from germline, CDR1 is LGHDT and CDR2 is YNNKEL (reference sequence). J gave up 6 bases and V 4 bases, and 6 bases lay outside the gene matches. CDR3 length: 13 residues. Written as DNA, the CDR3 is TGTGCCAGCAGCCTATACCCAGGGGGCGAGCAGTACTTC. Translating gives CASSLYPGGEQYF.

This chain uses TRBV6-2 or TRBV6-3 with TRBJ2-2, with no clear D. The germline V gene has CDR1 MNHEY and CDR2 SVGEGT. The V end lost 4 bases, the J end lost 6 bases, and 9 bases lay between the germline ends. This CDR3 is built from 13 residues. CDR3 in amino acids: CASSSIGPGELFF. The CDR3 nucleotides are TGTGCCAGCAGTTCAATCGGTCCCGGGGAGCTGTTTTTT.

V and J are TRBV4-2 and TRBJ1-6, with a tentative D call TRBD1 (5 bases). Germline lookup yields CDR1 LGHNA and CDR2 YNFKEQ. The V end was cut by 3 bases, the J end by 5 bases, with 14 bases between. This CDR3 has 16 residues. CDR3 sequence: CASSQGSAGDNSPLHF. The CDR3 DNA follows: TGTGCCAGCAGCCAGGGCTCGGCGGGGGATAATTCACCCCTCCACTTT.

V and J are TRBV6-2 or TRBV6-3 and TRBJ2-7; D is perhaps TRBD2 (6 bases). The CDR3 sequence is 14 residues long. Germline CDR1 and CDR2: MNHEY and SVGEGT. Trimming left V 5 bases short and J 3 bases short, with 14 bases between. The CDR3, as DNA: TGTGCCAGCAGTCACGAAAAGGGACTCTACGAGCAGTACTTC. This encodes CASSHEKGLYEQYF.